One T cell receptor beta chain is described in this entry. What it recognizes is unknown. These data come from a study of siplizumab effects on memory and regulatory T cells. Study-wide points: With siplizumab, cumulative frequency of CD4+ memory-derived alloreactive sequences dropped significantly. The average Treg-derived proportion among mappable alloreactive CD4+ clones was 65% to 70% with siplizumab versus about 27% in controls.

The germline V and J ends were trimmed by 1 base and 3 bases, with 7 bases remaining between them. Germline lookup yields CDR1 MNHNS and CDR2 SASEGT. This CDR3 comprises 14 residues. Per sample, roughly 10^5 TCR templates were assayed. Repertoires were generated with immunoSEQ multiplex PCR, while TCRdb's copy carries only in-frame clones and drops some. This table holds 95,000 to 130,000 clones, around 94% found once. Sequencing input: non-Treg CD4+ T cells sorted from blood. J is TRBJ1-5 and V is TRBV6-1; D is unclear. The source of this sequence is a human donor in good health. The CDR3 spells CASSEVGDNQPQHF. The CDR3 coding sequence is TGTGCCAGCAGTGAAGTTGGTGACAATCAGCCCCAGCATTTT.